In its sample, the clone carrying this T cell receptor beta chain was seen a few times. 13 Jbeta primers and 60 Vbeta primers were used for the PCR. Profiled with immunoSEQ multiplex PCR; TCRdb holds only in-frame clones, not every one. The profile shows about 150,000 clones, 70% to 80% of them singletons. This record comes from a study of cytomegalovirus exposure and HLA in healthy donors. The receptor's source is a woman aged 55-70 years in good health and CMV-seropositive. Sequenced material: PBMCs.

CDR3 sequence: CASSLAHSTDTQYF. As DNA, the CDR3 is TGCGCCAGCAGCTTGGCCCATAGCACAGATACGCAGTATTTT. The chain joins TRBV5-1 to TRBJ2-3, with D unclear. The CDR3 consists of 14 residues. V lost 0 bases to trimming and J lost 0 bases, with 5 bases between them. Germline assignment: CDR1 SGHRS and CDR2 YFSETQ.